This T cell receptor (beta chain) was identified in a study of T cells in Graves' hyperthyroidism and ophthalmopathy. Study-level findings and limits: Appearing also in blood were most of the thyroid clonotypes expanded above 0.001.

Aged 18 to 65, the patients had hyperthyroidism that was newly diagnosed and had lasted under 2 months. Clinical symptoms, serum thyroxine, TRAb, thyroid ultrasound and orbital computed tomography informed diagnoses. This clonotype was seen a handful of times. Its antigen is unidentified. Authors of the study amplified TCR beta CDR3 regions from RNA transcripts. With the HTBI primer set, the TCR CDR3 went through a first round of RT-PCR. Via MiXCR, TCRdb re-called the multiplex PCR reads, giving one row per CDR3 protein. There are hundreds of thousands of distinct CDR3 sequences in the sample; about 17% occur only once, and around 17% lies in the top ten. The CDR3 is 13 amino acids. V was pared by 8 bases and J by 6 bases, with 15 bases between. CDR1 is MNHNS and CDR2 is SASEGT in the germline V gene.

The clonotype was recovered from a woman between 50 and 59 years old with Graves' hyperthyroidism that later progressed to Graves' ophthalmopathy. The sequenced material came from blood. The chain couples TRBV6-1 to TRBJ2-3, with D perhaps given as TRBD1 or TRBD2 (5 bases each). The CDR3 nucleotides read TGTGCCAGCGGCTCAGGGAGAACGGATACGCAGTATTTT. Translating it yields CASGSGRTDTQYF.